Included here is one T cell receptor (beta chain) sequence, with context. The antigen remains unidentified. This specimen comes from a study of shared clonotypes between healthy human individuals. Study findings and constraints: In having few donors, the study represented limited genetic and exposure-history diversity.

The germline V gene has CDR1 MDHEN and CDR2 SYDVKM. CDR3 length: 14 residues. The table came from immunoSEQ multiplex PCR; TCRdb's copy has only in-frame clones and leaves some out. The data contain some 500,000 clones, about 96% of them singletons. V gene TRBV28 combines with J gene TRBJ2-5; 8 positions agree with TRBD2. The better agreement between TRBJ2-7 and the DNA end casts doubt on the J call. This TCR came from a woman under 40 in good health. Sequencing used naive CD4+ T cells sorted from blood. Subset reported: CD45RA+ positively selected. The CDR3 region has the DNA TGTGCCAGCAGTTTCCCCGGGGGGGACGGCGAGCAGTACTTC. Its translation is CASSFPGGDGEQYF.